Each of the 9 T cell receptor beta chains below was sequenced from the same sample in a study of blood T cells in healthy people across ages. Sample-barcoded 5' priming and a J-beta primer mix drove a second PCR of 7 to 11 cycles. One entry per CDR3 protein results from TCRdb running MiXCR on the 5' RACE reads. The sample holds just under 900,000 distinct CDR3 sequences, under 30% seen once. Specimen: blood. These receptor sequences come from an elderly woman in good health.

This clonotype showed up many times. The chain combines TRBV12-3 or TRBV12-4 with TRBJ1-4; tentatively, D is TRBD1 (5 bases). V gave up 0 bases and J gave up 1 base, with 6 bases separating them. The CDR3 totals 15 residues. The CDR3 DNA sequence: TGTGCCAGCAGTTTAGCTCAGGGAACTAATGAAAAACTGTTTTTT. Encoded protein: CASSLAQGTNEKLFF.

On this clonotype itself: A far larger clone differs by one base, so this is likely a read error. The chain has TRBV7-2 and TRBJ2-1; possible D gene TRBD2, 5 bases. The CDR3 contains 16 residues. The V end was cut by 1 base, the J end by 3 bases, with 13 bases between. Germline CDR1 is SGHTA and CDR2 is FQGNSA. The CDR3 here is CASSLGGASFYNEQFF. The CDR3 nucleotides read TGTGCCAGCAGCTTAGGGGGAGCGTCTTTCTACAATGAGCAGTTCTTC. Using reference TRBV7-2 and TRBJ2-1 for the parts outside the CDR3, the full variable domain is GAGVSQSPSNKVTEKGKDVELRCDPISGHTALYWYRQSLGQGLEFLIYFQGNSAPDKSGLPSDRFSAERTGGSVSTLTIQRTQQEDSAVYLCASSLGGASFYNEQFFGPGTRLTVL.

This clonotype has a count of ten or more. The chain employs TRBV5-1 and TRBJ1-4; possibly TRBD1 for D (6 bases). The germline CDR1 and CDR2 sequences are SGHRS and YFSETQ. The CDR3 totals 15 residues. V lost 4 bases to trimming and J lost 0 bases, with 10 bases between them. As DNA, the CDR3 is TGCGCCAGCAGCCAGGGACACGCAACTAATGAAAAACTGTTTTTT. As protein: CASSQGHATNEKLFF. Complete variable domain (other parts from reference TRBV5-1 and TRBJ1-4): KAGVTQTPRYLIKTRGQQVTLSCSPISGHRSVSWYQQTPGQGLQFLFEYFSETQRNKGNFPGRFSGRQFSNSRSEMNVSTLELGDSALYLCASSQGHATNEKLFFGSGTQLSVL.

Concerning this clonotype: One end of the junction fails to match germline, which may point to a read error. In DNA form, the CDR3 reads TGTCCCAGCAGCCAGGACAGCCGAGGTAATGGCTACACCTTC. It codes for CPSSQDSRGNGYTF. The chain uses TRBV3-1 and TRBJ1-2, with a tentative D call TRBD1 (6 bases). CDR3 length: 14 amino acids. Germline V gene data show CDR1 as LGHDT and CDR2 as YNNKEL (reference sequence).

This clonotype was seen at least ten times. Compared with germline, one end of the junction differs, possibly owing to a read error. The chain joins TRBV5-1 to TRBJ2-1; D unclear. Germline CDR1 and CDR2: SGHRS and YFSETQ. The CDR3 totals 15 residues. In DNA form, the CDR3 reads TGTGCCAGCAGCTTAAGAACGGGCTCCTACAATGAGCAGTTCTTC. It is translated as CASSLRTGSYNEQFF.

About this clonotype: It may be a read error: a sequence one base away is much more abundant. CDR3 in amino acids: CASSTITVRYEQYF. CDR3 nucleotides: TGTGCCAGCAGTACTATTACGGTCCGCTACGAGCAGTACTTC. The V gene is TRBV27, the J gene TRBJ2-7; D unclear. Germline CDR1 is MNHEY and CDR2 is SMNVEV (reference sequence). Trimming cost V 5 bases and J 3 bases, with 14 bases left between them. The CDR3 length is 14 residues.

About this clonotype: A single base separates this from a much larger clone, so it may be a read error. This chain joins TRBV5-6 and TRBJ2-3, with D perhaps given as TRBD1 or TRBD2 (6 bases each). CDR3 size: 14 residues. CDR1 SGHDT and CDR2 YYEEEE come from the germline V gene. V gave up 0 bases and J gave up 6 bases, with 11 bases separating them. For the CDR3, the DNA is TGTGCCAGCAGCTTGGAAGGGGGGATTGATACGCAGTATTTT. Its translation: CASSLEGGIDTQYF.

The genes are TRBV5-1 and TRBJ2-7, with D possibly being TRBD1 (6 bases). The ends were cut back, 1 base at V and 4 bases at J, with 12 bases in the middle. This CDR3 contains 14 residues. The V gene's germline CDR1 is SGHRS and CDR2 YFSETQ. The CDR3 region has the DNA TGCGCCAGCAGCTTGACGGGACACTTGTACGAGCAGTACTTC. It specifies CASSLTGHLYEQYF.

This clonotype was found many times. The gene calls are TRBV7-9 and TRBJ1-2; D gene unclear. The V end was cut by 5 bases, the J end by 7 bases, with 17 bases between. This CDR3 is 14 amino acids long. Germline values: CDR1 SEHNR, CDR2 FQNEAQ (reference sequence). CDR3 nucleotides: TGTGCCAGCAGCCACCATTTCGAGGGCGGTGGCTACACCTTC. Encoded protein: CASSHHFEGGGYTF.